The 9 T cell receptor beta chains in this list originate from one sample, sequenced in a study of cytomegalovirus exposure and HLA in healthy donors. The primer mix had 60 Vbeta and 13 Jbeta primers. Produced via immunoSEQ multiplex PCR; TCRdb's table is partial and in-frame only. The data hold tens of thousands of clones, with roughly 67% observed a single time. Sequencing was carried out using PBMCs. The receptors stem from a man aged 50 to 60 in good health and CMV-seronegative.

This clone was seen a handful of times. The chain has TRBV29-1 and TRBJ2-7; D remains unclear. CDR3 length: 11 residues. V dropped 4 bases and J dropped 4 bases, with 8 bases sitting between them. Germline V gene sequence: CDR1 SQVTM, CDR2 ANQGSEA. The CDR3 here is CSVVQTYEQYF. Here the CDR3 DNA reads TGCAGCGTTGTGCAGACATACGAGCAGTACTTC.

The V and J genes are TRBV9 and TRBJ1-2; no clear D. Per the germline V gene, CDR1 is SGDLS and CDR2 is YYNGEE. There are 11 residues in the CDR3. Trimming removed 7 bases at V and 5 bases at J, with 9 bases between. In DNA form, the CDR3 reads TGTGCCAGCGGCTCTTCTTATGGCTACACCTTC. Translated, it gives CASGSSYGYTF.

The chain uses TRBV5-8 and TRBJ2-4; 7 bases agree with TRBD2. The CDR3 loop spans 14 amino acids. Per germline, CDR1 SGHTS and CDR2 YDEGEE. Trimming removed 7 bases from V and 0 bases from J; junction bases left unmatched: 4. The CDR3 reads CASRGGLAKNIQYF. CDR3 bases: TGTGCCAGCCGGGGAGGGTTAGCCAAAAACATTCAGTACTTC.

The chain carries TRBV15 and TRBJ1-6; D is unresolved. This CDR3 is built from 15 residues. Germline-derived CDR1 and CDR2 are LNHNV and YYDKDF (reference sequence). V lost 0 bases and J 6 bases, leaving 9 bases between the germline ends. The CDR3 bases are TGTGCCACCAGCAGAGAACCAGATGGTAATTCACCCCTCCACTTT. Amino acid sequence: CATSREPDGNSPLHF.

The J gene is TRBJ1-3, the V gene TRBV6-5; tentatively, D is TRBD1 (5 bases). The ends were cut back, 4 bases at V and 5 bases at J, with 18 bases in the middle. In germline, CDR1 is MNHEY, CDR2 SVGAGI. CDR3 length: 16 residues. The CDR3, as DNA: TGTGCCAGCAGTTCCGCGGGGGGGGGAGTAAGAAACACCATATATTTT. It yields the protein CASSSAGGGVRNTIYF.

This clone was picked up a small number of times. This likely came from a read error, as a far larger clone is one base away. The V gene is TRBV10-1, the J gene TRBJ2-3, with TRBD2 matching over 11 bases. The germline V gene encodes CDR1 WNHNN and CDR2 SYGVQD (reference sequence). There are 17 residues in the CDR3. V was clipped by 10 bases and J by 8 bases; unmatched bases: 20. Written as DNA, the CDR3 is TGCGCCACCACGGGTACTAGCGGGGGCCCAAGCCAGAGTACGCAGTATTTT. Protein: CATTGTSGGPSQSTQYF.

The chain recombines TRBV2 with TRBJ1-2, with D possibly TRBD1 on 6 matching bases. The CDR3 covers 19 residues. From germline, CDR1 is SNHLY and CDR2 FYNNEI. The V end lost 2 bases, the J end lost 2 bases, and 24 bases lay between the germline ends. As DNA, the CDR3 is TGTGCCAGCAGTGAAAGTGGTAGGAGGCAACAGGGACCAAACTATGGCTACACCTTC. It encodes CASSESGRRQQGPNYGYTF.

The CDR3 bases are TGTGCCAGCAGCGCCGGACAGTTGGCCAACGTCCTGACTTTC. As protein: CASSAGQLANVLTF. The chain is built from TRBV5-8 and TRBJ2-6, with D perhaps matching TRBD1 (6 bases). The CDR3 totals 14 residues. The V end was cut by 4 bases, the J end by 6 bases, with 11 bases between. The germline gives CDR1 SGHTS, CDR2 YDEGEE. Full variable domain (remainder filled in from reference TRBV5-8 and TRBJ2-6): EAGVTQSPTHLIKTRGQQATLRCSPISGHTSVYWYQQALGLGLQFLLWYDEGEERNRGNFPPRFSGRQFPNYSSELNVNALELEDSALYLCASSAGQLANVLTFGAGSRLTVL.

This clone has a handful of counts. The rearrangement uses TRBV6-6 and TRBJ1-3, with a possible D match to TRBD1 (5 bases). V was shortened by 7 bases and J by 2 bases, with 9 bases between the two germline ends. The CDR3 spans 13 residues. Germline V gene sequence: CDR1 MNHNY, CDR2 SVGAGI (reference sequence). CDR3 nucleotide sequence: TGTGCCAGCATAACACAGGCTGGAAACACCATATATTTT. It translates to CASITQAGNTIYF.